Listed below are T cell receptor beta chains from one sample, sequenced in a study of cytomegalovirus exposure and HLA in healthy donors. Only in-frame clones appear in the TCRdb table, and some are missing; sequencing was by immunoSEQ multiplex PCR. The sample lists some 100,000 clones, less than 65% occurring once. Sequencing was carried out using PBMCs. These receptors were obtained from a woman aged 30 to 39 in good health and CMV-seropositive. CDR3s include the opening cysteine and the closing phenylalanine or tryptophan. The D gene is left open where the match is weak. Clone sizes are given selectively: once, few, many, or a class where the clone is expanded.

few,15,NA,TRBV5-6,TRBJ2-5,TGTGCCAGCAGCTTGGTCGCGGGGACCCAAGAGACCCAGTACTTC,CASSLVAGTQETQYF
NA,13,NA,TRBV28,TRBJ1-6,TGTGCCAGCAGTTCAGGGTTCGATTCACCCCTCCACTTT,CASSSGFDSPLHF
NA,14,NA,TRBV5-1,TRBJ2-7,TGCGCCAGCAGCCTTTCGGGACAATACTACGAGCAGTACTTC,CASSLSGQYYEQYF
NA,17,TRBD2,TRBV9,TRBJ2-3,TGTGCCAGCAGCGCCGGGGGTAGCGGGGGGGTCACAGATACGCAGTATTTT,CASSAGGSGGVTDTQYF
few,14,NA,TRBV7-9,TRBJ2-5,TGTGCCAGCAGCTTATTTGCAGTACAAGAGACCCAGTACTTC,CASSLFAVQETQYF
NA,14,NA,TRBV10-3,TRBJ2-1,TGTGCCATCAGTGAGTCTCCGGGTCTCGATGAGCAGTTCTTC,CAISESPGLDEQFF
few,14,NA,TRBV2,TRBJ1-5,TGTGCCAGCAGTGGGGGGCAGGGTTATCAGCCCCAGCATTTT,CASSGGQGYQPQHF
NA,18,TRBD1,TRBV2,TRBJ1-2,TGTGCCAGCAGTGAAGGACGGGGCAGGGGGCCGAGTAACTATGGCTACACCTTC,CASSEGRGRGPSNYGYTF
NA,14,NA,TRBV6-1,TRBJ2-7,TGTGCCAGCAGTGTGGTCGACACCGCCTACGAGCAGTACTTC,CASSVVDTAYEQYF
NA,14,NA,TRBV18,TRBJ1-2,TGTGCCAGCTCACCTGACACACAGAACTATGGCTACACCTTC,CASSPDTQNYGYTF
NA,17,NA,TRBV6-1,TRBJ2-1,TGTGCCAGCAGTGATATTCTGGACAGGAGGGATAACAATGAGCAGTTCTTC,CASSDILDRRDNNEQFF
few,16,TRBD1,TRBV30,TRBJ1-5,TGTGCCTGGAGAGGTGGACAGGCGTCTAGCAATCAGCCCCAGCATTTT,CAWRGGQASSNQPQHF
NA,18,TRBD1,TRBV2,TRBJ2-1,TGTGCCAGCAAACCGGGACAGGGGTTGGGAGTTACCAGGAATGAGCAGTTCTTC,CASKPGQGLGVTRNEQFF
NA,13,NA,TRBV7-6,TRBJ1-1,TGTGCCAGCAGCTTAGGAATGGCCCAAAGAGCTTTCTTT,CASSLGMAQRAFF
NA,13,NA,TRBV6-6,TRBJ1-2,TGTGCCAGCAGGGAACAGGGTTCTTCCGGCTACACCTTC,CASREQGSSGYTF
NA,18,TRBD2,TRBV7-3,TRBJ2-1,TGTGCCAGCAGCTTAAACGGACTAGCGAGTGGAACCTACAATGAGCAGTTCTTC,CASSLNGLASGTYNEQFF
NA,15,NA,TRBV6-1,TRBJ2-7,TGTGCCAGCAGGGGTTTGGGTCCTAGCTCCTACGAGCAGTACTTC,CASRGLGPSSYEQYF
once,15,TRBD1,TRBV7-3,TRBJ2-7,TGTGCCAGCAGCTTAATGGGACAGGGGAGGTACGAGCAGTACTTC,CASSLMGQGRYEQYF
few,15,NA,TRBV19,TRBJ2-4,TGTGCCAGTAGTCACCCAGGTACAGCCAAAAACATTCAGTACTTC,CASSHPGTAKNIQYF
few,11,NA,TRBV28,TRBJ1-2,TGTGCCAGCAGTGGAACAGATGGCTACACCTTC,CASSGTDGYTF
few,15,TRBD1,TRBV6-1,TRBJ1-4,TGTGCCAGCTGGAATGGACAGGCTCAAAATGAAAAACTGTTTTTT,CASWNGQAQNEKLFF
NA,13,TRBD1,TRBV7-9,TRBJ1-1,TGTGCCAGCAGCTATACAGGGGCCACTGAAGCTTTCTTT,CASSYTGATEAFF
NA,19,TRBD2,TRBV19,TRBJ2-7,TGTGCCAGTAGTCCTAACCTCGGACTAGCGGGGCTAAGCTCCTACGAGCAGTACTTC,CASSPNLGLAGLSSYEQYF
once,15,TRBD1,TRBV5-1,TRBJ2-7,TGCGCCAGCAGCTTGGGGACAGGGGCGGGATACGAGCAGTACTTC,CASSLGTGAGYEQYF
NA,14,TRBD1,TRBV18,TRBJ2-7,TGTGCCAGCTCACCCGGGACAGGGGCCCTTGAGCAGTACTTC,CASSPGTGALEQYF